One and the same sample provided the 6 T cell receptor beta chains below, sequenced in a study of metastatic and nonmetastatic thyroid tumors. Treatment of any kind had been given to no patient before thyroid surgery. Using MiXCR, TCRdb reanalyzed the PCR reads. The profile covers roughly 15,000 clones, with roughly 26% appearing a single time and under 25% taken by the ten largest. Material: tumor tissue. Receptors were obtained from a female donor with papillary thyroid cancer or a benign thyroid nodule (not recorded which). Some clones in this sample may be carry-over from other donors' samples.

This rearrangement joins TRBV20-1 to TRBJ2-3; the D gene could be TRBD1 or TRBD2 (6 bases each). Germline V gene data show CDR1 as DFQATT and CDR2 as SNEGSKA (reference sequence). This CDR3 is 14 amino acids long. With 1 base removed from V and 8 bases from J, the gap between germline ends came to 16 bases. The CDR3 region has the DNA TGCAGTGCTAGAGGCCGGGGGCCGCTGGGTACGCAGTATTTT. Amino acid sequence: CSARGRGPLGTQYF.

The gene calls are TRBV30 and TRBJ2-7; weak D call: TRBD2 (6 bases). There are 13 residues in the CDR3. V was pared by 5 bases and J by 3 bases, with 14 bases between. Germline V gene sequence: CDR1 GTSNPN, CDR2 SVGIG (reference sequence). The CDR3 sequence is CAWRNSAGYEQYF. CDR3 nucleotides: TGTGCCTGGCGCAACTCAGCGGGCTACGAGCAGTACTTC.

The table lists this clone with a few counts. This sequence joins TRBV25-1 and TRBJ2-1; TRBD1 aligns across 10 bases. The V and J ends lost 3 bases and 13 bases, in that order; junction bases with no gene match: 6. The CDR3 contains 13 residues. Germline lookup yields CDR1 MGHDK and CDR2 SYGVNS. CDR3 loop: CASSDLDRGYQFF. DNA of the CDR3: TGTGCCAGCAGTGACTTGGACAGGGGGTATCAGTTCTTC.

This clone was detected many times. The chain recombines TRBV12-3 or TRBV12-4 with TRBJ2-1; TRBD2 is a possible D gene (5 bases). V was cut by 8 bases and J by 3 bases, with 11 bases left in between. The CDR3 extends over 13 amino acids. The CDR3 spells CASGTSDYNEQFF. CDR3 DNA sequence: TGTGCCAGCGGAACTAGTGACTACAATGAGCAGTTCTTC.

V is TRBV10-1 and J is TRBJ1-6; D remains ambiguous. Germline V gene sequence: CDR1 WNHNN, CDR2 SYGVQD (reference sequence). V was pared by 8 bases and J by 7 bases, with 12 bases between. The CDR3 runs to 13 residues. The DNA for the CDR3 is TGCGCCAGCTCTGAAGGCGTGAATTCACCCCTCCACTTT. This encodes CASSEGVNSPLHF.

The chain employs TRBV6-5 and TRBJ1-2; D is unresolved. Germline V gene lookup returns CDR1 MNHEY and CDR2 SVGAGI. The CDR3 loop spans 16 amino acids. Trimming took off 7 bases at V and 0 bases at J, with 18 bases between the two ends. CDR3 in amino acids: CASIYSYSGANYGYTF. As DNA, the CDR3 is TGTGCCAGCATTTATTCGTATTCCGGGGCTAACTATGGCTACACCTTC.